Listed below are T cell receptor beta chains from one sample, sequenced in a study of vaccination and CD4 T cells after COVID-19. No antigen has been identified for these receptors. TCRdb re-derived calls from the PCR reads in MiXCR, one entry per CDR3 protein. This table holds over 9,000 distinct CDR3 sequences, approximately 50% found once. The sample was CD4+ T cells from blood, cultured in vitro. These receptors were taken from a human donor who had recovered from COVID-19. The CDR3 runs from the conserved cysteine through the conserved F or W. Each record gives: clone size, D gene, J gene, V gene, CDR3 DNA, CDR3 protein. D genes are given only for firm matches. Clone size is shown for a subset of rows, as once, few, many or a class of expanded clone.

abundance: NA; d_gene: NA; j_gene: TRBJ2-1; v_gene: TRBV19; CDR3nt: TGTGCCAGTAGTATAGTGGGGCTGATCGACGGCAATGAGCAGTTCTTC; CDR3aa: CASSIVGLIDGNEQFF
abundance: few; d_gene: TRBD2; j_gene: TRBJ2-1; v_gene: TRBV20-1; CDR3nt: TGCAGTGCTCGATGGTCGACTAGCGGCAGCTCCTACAATGAGCAGTTCTTC; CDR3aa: CSARWSTSGSSYNEQFF
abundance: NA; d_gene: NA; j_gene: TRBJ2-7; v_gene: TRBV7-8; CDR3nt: TGTGCCAGCAGCTTAGCTACGGATTCCTACGAGCAGTACTTC; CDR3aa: CASSLATDSYEQYF
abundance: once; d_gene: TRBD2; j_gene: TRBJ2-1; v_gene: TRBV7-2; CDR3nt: TGTGCCAGCAGCTCAGGACTAGCGGGAGGGAATAAGTTCTTC; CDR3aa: CASSSGLAGGNKFF
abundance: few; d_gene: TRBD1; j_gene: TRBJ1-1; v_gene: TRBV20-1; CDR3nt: TGCAGTGCTAGAGGTACAGGGGGCTCGGCTGAAGCTTTCTTT; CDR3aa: CSARGTGGSAEAFF
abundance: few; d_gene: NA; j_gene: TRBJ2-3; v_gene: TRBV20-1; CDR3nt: TGCAGTGCTAGGCCCGACACAGATACGCAGTATTTT; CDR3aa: CSARPDTDTQYF
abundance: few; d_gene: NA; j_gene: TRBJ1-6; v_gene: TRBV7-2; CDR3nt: TGTGCCAGCAGCTTGAACAGACTTAATTCACCCCTCCACTTT; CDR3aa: CASSLNRLNSPLHF
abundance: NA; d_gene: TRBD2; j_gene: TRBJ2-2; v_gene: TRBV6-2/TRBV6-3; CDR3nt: TGTGCCAGCAGTTACGATTTTCGAGCGGGAGGTCCGAACACCGGGGAGCTGTTTTTT; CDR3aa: CASSYDFRAGGPNTGELFF
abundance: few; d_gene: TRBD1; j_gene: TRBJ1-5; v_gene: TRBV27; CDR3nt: TGTGCCAGCAGACGTTACAGGGGGCAAAGCAATCAGCCCCAGCATTTT; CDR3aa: CASRRYRGQSNQPQHF
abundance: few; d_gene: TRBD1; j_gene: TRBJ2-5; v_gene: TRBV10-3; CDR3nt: TGTGCCATCAGTGACTCTGGGACAGAAGAAGAGACCCAGTACTTC; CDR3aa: CAISDSGTEEETQYF
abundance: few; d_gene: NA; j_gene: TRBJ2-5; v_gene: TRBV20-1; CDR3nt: TGCAGTGCCCCTATCTCGAAGACAGCACTCCAAGAGACCCAGTACTTC; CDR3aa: CSAPISKTALQETQYF
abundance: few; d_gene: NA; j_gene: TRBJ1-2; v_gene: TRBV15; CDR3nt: TGTGCCACCAGCAGAGATCTTGGGATTCCCTATGGCTACACCTTC; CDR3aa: CATSRDLGIPYGYTF
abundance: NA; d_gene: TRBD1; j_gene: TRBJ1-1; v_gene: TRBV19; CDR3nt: TGTGCCAGTAGCGGGGACAGGGTGGGTCCTGAAGCTTTCTTT; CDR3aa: CASSGDRVGPEAFF
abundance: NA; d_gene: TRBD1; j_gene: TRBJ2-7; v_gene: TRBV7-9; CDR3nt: TGTGCCAGCGGGGGGAGAATACAGGGGGCGCTTCGTGAGCAGTACTTC; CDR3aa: CASGGRIQGALREQYF
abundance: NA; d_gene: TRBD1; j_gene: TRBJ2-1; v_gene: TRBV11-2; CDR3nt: TGTGCCAGCAGCCCCGACAGGGTTTTGAGTGAGCAGTTCTTC; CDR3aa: CASSPDRVLSEQFF
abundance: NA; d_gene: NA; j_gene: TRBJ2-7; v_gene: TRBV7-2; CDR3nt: TGTGCCAGCAGCTTAAGGCGCCGCTCCTACGAGCAGTACTTC; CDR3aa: CASSLRRRSYEQYF